This T cell receptor beta chain emerged from a study of cytomegalovirus exposure and HLA in healthy donors. Study information: Researchers previously reported finding 100 million or so unique TCR beta sequences from 150 million to 200 million T cells.

Primers for the PCR totalled 60 Vbeta and 13 Jbeta. The protocol was immunoSEQ multiplex PCR, while the TCRdb copy is restricted to in-frame clones and leaves out a portion. The repertoire holds some 66,000 clones, with 70% to 85% as singletons. V was clipped by 5 bases and J by 0 bases; unmatched bases: 2. This CDR3 is built from 15 residues. The V gene's germline CDR1 is PRHDT and CDR2 FYEKMQ (reference sequence). This TCR was sampled from a man aged 60 to 69 in good health and CMV-seropositive. The gene calls are TRBV13 and TRBJ1-4; TRBD1 aligns across 8 bases. The sample comprised PBMCs. The chain's CDR3 is CASSQQGATNEKLFF. Written as DNA, the CDR3 is TGTGCCAGCAGCCAACAGGGGGCAACTAATGAAAAACTGTTTTTT.